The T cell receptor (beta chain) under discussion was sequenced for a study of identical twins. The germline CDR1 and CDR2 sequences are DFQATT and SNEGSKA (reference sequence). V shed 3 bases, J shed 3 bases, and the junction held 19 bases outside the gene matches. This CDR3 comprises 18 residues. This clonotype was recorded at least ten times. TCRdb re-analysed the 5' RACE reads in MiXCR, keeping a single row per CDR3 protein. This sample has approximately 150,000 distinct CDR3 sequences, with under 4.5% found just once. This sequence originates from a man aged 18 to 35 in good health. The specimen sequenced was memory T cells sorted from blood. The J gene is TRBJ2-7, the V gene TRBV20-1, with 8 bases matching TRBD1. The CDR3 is CSASPTGAVSSADYEQYF. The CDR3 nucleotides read TGCAGTGCTAGCCCGACAGGGGCCGTTTCTAGCGCCGACTACGAGCAGTACTTC.